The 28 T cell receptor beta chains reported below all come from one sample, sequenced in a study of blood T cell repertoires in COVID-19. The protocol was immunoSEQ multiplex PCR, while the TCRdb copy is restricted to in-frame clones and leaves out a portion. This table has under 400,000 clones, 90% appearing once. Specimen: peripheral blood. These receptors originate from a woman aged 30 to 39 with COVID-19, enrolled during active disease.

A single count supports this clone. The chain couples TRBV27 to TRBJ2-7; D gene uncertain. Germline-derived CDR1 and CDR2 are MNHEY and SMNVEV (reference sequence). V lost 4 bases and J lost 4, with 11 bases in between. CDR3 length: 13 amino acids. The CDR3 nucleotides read TGTGCCAGCAGTTCAGGTGCCGGTTACGAGCAGTACTTC. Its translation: CASSSGAGYEQYF.

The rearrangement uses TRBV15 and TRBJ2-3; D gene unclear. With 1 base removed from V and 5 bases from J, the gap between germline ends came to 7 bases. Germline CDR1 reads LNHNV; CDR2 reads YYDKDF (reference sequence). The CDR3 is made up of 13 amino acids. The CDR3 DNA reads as TGTGCCACCAGCAGAGTTCCCAGAGATACGCAGTATTTT. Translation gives CATSRVPRDTQYF.

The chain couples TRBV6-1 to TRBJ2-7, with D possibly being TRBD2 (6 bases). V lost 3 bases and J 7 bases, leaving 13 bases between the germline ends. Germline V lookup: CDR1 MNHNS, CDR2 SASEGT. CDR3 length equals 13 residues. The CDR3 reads CASSEDWGREQYF. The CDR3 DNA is TGTGCCAGCAGTGAGGATTGGGGGAGGGAGCAGTACTTC.

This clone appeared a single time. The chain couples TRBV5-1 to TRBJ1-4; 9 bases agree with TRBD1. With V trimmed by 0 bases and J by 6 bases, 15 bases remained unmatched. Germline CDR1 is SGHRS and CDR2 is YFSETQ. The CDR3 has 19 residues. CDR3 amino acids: CASSLDAGTGKGSDEKLFF. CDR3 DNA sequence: TGCGCCAGCAGCTTGGACGCGGGGACAGGGAAGGGCTCGGATGAAAAACTGTTTTTT.

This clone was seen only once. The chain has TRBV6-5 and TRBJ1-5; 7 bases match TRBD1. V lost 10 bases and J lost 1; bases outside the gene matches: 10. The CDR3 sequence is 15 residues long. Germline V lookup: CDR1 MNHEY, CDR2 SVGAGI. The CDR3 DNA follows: TGTGCCATCGACCAGGGACAGAAAAGCAATCAGCCCCAGCATTTT. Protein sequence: CAIDQGQKSNQPQHF.

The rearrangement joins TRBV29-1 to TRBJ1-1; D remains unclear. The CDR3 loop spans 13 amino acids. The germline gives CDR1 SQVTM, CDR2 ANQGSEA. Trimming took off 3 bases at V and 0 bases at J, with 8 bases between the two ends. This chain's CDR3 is CSVDWEMNTEAFF. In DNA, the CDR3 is TGCAGCGTTGATTGGGAGATGAACACTGAAGCTTTCTTT.

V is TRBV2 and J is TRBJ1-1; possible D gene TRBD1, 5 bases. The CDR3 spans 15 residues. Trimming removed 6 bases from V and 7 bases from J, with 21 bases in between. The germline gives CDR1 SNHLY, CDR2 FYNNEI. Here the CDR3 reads CASRGGAREIYEAFF. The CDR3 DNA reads TGTGCCAGCAGGGGGGGAGCGCGAGAGATTTATGAAGCTTTCTTT.

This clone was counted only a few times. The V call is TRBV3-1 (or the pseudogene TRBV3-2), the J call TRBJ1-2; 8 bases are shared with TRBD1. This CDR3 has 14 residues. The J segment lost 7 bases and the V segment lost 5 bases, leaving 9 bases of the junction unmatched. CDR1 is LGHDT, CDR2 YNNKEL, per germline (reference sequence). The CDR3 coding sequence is TGTGCCAGCAGCAATTCCGGGACAGGACTTGGCTACACCTTC. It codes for CASSNSGTGLGYTF.

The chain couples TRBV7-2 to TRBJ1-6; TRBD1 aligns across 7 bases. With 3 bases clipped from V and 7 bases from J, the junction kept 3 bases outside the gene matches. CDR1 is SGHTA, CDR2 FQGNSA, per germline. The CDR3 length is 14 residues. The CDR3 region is CASSFTGVNSPLHF. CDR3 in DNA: TGTGCCAGCAGCTTCACAGGGGTGAATTCACCCCTCCACTTT.

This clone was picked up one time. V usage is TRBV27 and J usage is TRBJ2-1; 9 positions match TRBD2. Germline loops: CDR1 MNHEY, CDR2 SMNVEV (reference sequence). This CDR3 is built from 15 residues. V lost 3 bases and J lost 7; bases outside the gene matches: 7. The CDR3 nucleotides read TGTGCCAGCAGTTTTGGGCGGGAGGGCCGTAATGAGCAGTTCTTC. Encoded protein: CASSFGREGRNEQFF.

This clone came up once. The DNA for the CDR3 is TGCGCCAGCACCCCAGACGGGACAGGGGACACTGAAGCTTTCTTT. This sequence encodes CASTPDGTGDTEAFF. V gene TRBV5-1 combines with J gene TRBJ1-1; 10 bases fit TRBD1. Germline V gene lookup returns CDR1 SGHRS and CDR2 YFSETQ. V shed 6 bases, J shed 3 bases, and the junction held 8 bases outside the gene matches. The CDR3 is 15 residues long.

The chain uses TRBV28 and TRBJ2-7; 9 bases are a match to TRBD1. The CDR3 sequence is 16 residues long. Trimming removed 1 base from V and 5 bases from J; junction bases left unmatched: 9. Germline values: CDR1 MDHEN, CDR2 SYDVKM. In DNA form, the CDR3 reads TGTGCCAGCAGTTTATTGTCCGGGACAGGGAACCACGAGCAGTACTTC. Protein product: CASSLLSGTGNHEQYF.

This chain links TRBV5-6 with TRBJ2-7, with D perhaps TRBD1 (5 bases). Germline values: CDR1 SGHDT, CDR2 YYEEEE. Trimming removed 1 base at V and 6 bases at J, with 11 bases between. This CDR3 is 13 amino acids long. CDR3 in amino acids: CASSLRGSAEQYF. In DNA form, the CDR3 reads TGTGCCAGCAGCTTGAGGGGTTCTGCCGAGCAGTACTTC. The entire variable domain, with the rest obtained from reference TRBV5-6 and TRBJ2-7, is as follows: DAGVTQSPTHLIKTRGQQVTLRCSPKSGHDTVSWYQQALGQGPQFIFQYYEEEERQRGNFPDRFSGHQFPNYSSELNVNALLLGDSALYLCASSLRGSAEQYFGPGTRLTVT.

CDR3 sequence (DNA): TGTGCCAGCAGCGCAAATTTCAACTATGGCTACACCTTC. It codes for CASSANFNYGYTF. V usage is TRBV9 and J usage is TRBJ1-2; no clear D. The CDR3 spans 13 residues. Germline assignment: CDR1 SGDLS and CDR2 YYNGEE. V was pared by 3 bases and J by 2 bases, with 8 bases between. The entire variable domain, with the rest obtained from reference TRBV9 and TRBJ1-2, is as follows: DSGVTQTPKHLITATGQRVTLRCSPRSGDLSVYWYQQSLDQGLQFLIQYYNGEERAKGNILERFSAQQFPDLHSELNLSSLELGDSALYFCASSANFNYGYTFGSGTRLTVV.

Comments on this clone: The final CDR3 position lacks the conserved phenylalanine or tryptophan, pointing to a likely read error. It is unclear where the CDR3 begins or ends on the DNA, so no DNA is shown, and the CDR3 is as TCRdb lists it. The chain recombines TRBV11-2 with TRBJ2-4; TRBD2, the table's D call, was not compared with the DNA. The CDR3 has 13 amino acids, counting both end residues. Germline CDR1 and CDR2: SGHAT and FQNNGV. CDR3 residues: CASSLDRVPSPTY.

In nucleotides, the CDR3 is TGTGCCAGCAGTGAAATGTCAATCCAAGCCTCGGAGACCCAGTACTTC. This encodes CASSEMSIQASETQYF. The chain is built from TRBV2 and TRBJ2-5, with D hard to call. The CDR3 spans 16 residues. V lost 2 bases and J 5 bases, leaving 18 bases between the germline ends. Germline V CDR1 and CDR2: SNHLY, FYNNEI.

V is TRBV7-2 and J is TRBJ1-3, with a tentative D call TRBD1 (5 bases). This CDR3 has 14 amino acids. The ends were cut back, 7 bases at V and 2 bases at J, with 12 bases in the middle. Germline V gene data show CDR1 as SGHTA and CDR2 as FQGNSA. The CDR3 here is CASKPGTAGNTIYF. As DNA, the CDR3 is TGTGCCAGCAAACCCGGGACTGCTGGAAACACCATATATTTT.

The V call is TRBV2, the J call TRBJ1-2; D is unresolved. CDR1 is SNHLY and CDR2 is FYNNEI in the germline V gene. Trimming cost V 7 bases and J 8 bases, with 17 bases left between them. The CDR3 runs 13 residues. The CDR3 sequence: CASTPGGREGYTF. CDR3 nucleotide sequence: TGTGCCAGCACCCCTGGAGGACGCGAAGGCTACACCTTC.

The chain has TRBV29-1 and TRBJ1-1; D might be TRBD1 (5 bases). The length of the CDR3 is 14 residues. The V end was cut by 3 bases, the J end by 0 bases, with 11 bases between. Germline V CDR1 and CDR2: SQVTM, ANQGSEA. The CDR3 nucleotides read TGCAGCGTTGATCCGAGACAGATGAACACTGAAGCTTTCTTT. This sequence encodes CSVDPRQMNTEAFF.

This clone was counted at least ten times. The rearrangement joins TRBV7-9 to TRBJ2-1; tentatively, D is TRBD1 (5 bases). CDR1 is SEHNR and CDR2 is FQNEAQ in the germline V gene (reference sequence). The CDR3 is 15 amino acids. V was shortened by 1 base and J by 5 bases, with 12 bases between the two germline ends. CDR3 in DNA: TGTGCCAGCAGCTTAGGTAGCTCAGGGCACAATGAGCAGTTCTTC. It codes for CASSLGSSGHNEQFF.

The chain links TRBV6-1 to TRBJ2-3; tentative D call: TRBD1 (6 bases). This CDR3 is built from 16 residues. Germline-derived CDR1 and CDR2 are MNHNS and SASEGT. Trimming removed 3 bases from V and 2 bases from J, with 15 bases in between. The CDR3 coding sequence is TGTGCCAGCAGTGACCACAAAGACAGGATCACAGATACGCAGTATTTT. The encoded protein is CASSDHKDRITDTQYF.

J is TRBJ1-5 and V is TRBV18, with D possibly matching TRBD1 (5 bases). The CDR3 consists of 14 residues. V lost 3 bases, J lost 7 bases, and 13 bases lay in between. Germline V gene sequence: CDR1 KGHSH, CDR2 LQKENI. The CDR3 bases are TGTGCCAGCTCACCCTCCCTGGACACCCAGCCCCAGCATTTT. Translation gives CASSPSLDTQPQHF. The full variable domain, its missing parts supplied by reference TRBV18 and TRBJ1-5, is NAGVMQNPRHLVRRRGQEARLRCSPMKGHSHVYWYRQLPEEGLKFMVYLQKENIIDESGMPKERFSAEFPKEGPSILRIQQVVRGDSAAYFCASSPSLDTQPQHFGDGTRLSIL.

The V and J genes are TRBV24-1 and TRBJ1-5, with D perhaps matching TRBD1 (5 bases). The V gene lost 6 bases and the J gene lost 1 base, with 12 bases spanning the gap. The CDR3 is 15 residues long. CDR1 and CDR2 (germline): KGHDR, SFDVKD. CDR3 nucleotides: TGTGCCACCAGTCCCGCAGGGCCGAGCAATCAGCCCCAGCATTTT. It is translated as CATSPAGPSNQPQHF.

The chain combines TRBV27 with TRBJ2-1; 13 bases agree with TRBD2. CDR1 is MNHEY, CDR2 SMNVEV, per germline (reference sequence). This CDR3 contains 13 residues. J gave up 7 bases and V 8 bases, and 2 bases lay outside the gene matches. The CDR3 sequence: CASGGLAGNEQFF. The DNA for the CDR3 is TGTGCCAGCGGGGGACTAGCGGGGAATGAGCAGTTCTTC.

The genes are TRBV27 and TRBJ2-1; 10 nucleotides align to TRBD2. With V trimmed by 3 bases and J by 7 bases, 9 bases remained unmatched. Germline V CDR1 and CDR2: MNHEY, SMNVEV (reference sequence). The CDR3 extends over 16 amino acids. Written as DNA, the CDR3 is TGTGCCAGCAGTTTCTCGACTAGCGGGTTTGCGAATGAGCAGTTCTTC. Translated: CASSFSTSGFANEQFF.

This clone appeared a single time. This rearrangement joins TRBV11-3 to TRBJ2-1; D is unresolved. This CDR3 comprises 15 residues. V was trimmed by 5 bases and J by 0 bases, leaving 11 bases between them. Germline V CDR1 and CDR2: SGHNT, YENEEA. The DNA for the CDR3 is TGTGCCAGCAGCCCTCACTATAGCTCCTACAATGAGCAGTTCTTC. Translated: CASSPHYSSYNEQFF.

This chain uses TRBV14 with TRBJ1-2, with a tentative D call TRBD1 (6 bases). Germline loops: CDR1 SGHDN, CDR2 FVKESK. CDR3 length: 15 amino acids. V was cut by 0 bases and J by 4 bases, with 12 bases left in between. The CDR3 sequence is CASSQDPTGIYGYTF. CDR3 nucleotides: TGTGCCAGCAGCCAAGACCCCACAGGGATCTATGGCTACACCTTC.

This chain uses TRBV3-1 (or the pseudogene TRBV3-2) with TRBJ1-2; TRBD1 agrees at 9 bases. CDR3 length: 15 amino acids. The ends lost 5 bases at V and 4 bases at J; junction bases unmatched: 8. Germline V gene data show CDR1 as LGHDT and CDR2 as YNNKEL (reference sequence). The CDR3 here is CASSGRDRVAYGYTF. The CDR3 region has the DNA TGTGCCAGCAGCGGGCGGGACAGGGTAGCCTATGGCTACACCTTC.